The 24 T cell receptor beta chains in this list originate from one sample, sequenced in a study of T cells in tuberculosis. After thawing and overnight rest, PBMC were stained with GMM-loaded CD1B tetramer, viability dye and anti-CD3 for sorting. The lipid loaded on the CD1B tetramers was C32 glucose monomycolate from Rhodococcus equi. Libraries were prepared by immunoSEQ multiplex PCR; TCRdb keeps only in-frame clonotypes and omits some of them. The sample lists some 60,000 clones, about 86% occurring once. Input material: CD1b-GMM tetramer-negative cells sorted from PBMCs. These receptors came from an adult woman with latent tuberculosis.

The chain has TRBV4-2 and TRBJ2-3, with TRBD2 identical over 7 bases. The V segment lost 4 bases and the J segment 5 bases; nucleotides outside the gene matches: 9. The CDR3 runs to 15 residues. Germline CDR1 reads LGHNA; CDR2 reads YNFKEQ. For the CDR3, the DNA is TGTGCCAGCAGCCCTTCAGGGCGGGGGATAGATACGCAGTATTTT. Protein product: CASSPSGRGIDTQYF.

This clone has just a few counts. The genes are TRBV30 and TRBJ1-2; D unclear. The CDR3 runs 12 residues. CDR1 is GTSNPN and CDR2 is SVGIG in the germline V gene (reference sequence). Trimming cost V 4 bases and J 2 bases, with 8 bases left between them. The CDR3 region has the DNA TGTGCCTGGAATGAGGGAAACTATGGCTACACCTTC. Translation gives CAWNEGNYGYTF.

This chain connects TRBV4-3 to TRBJ1-1; no firm D call. CDR1 and CDR2 from the germline V gene are LGHNA and YSLEER. This CDR3 is 13 amino acids long. Deletions cut 0 bases from V and 8 bases from J, with 10 bases between. The CDR3 bases are TGCGCCAGCAGCCAAGACTTGACAACCGAAGCTTTCTTT. It translates to CASSQDLTTEAFF.

J is TRBJ1-4 and V is TRBV28; a weak D match, TRBD1 (6 bases). V was shortened by 6 bases and J by 2 bases, with 19 bases between the two germline ends. Per the germline V gene, CDR1 is MDHEN and CDR2 is SYDVKM. This CDR3 has 17 amino acids. This CDR3 reads CASRSPGTQHTNEKLFF. The CDR3 coding sequence is TGTGCCAGCAGATCCCCCGGGACACAACATACTAATGAAAAACTGTTTTTT.

The rearrangement joins TRBV19 to TRBJ1-1, with a weak D call TRBD1 (6 bases). The germline CDR1 and CDR2 sequences are LNHDA and SQIVND (reference sequence). This CDR3 has 17 residues. Trimming took 6 bases from V and 1 from J, leaving 21 bases between them. The CDR3 DNA is TGTGCCAGTAGGCTTTCGGGGGGGGGCAGACGGAACACTGAAGCTTTCTTT. Translating it yields CASRLSGGGRRNTEAFF.

This rearrangement joins TRBV15 to TRBJ2-7; possibly TRBD1 for D (5 bases). V shed 4 bases and J shed 4 bases, with 5 bases lying between them. CDR3 length: 11 amino acids. CDR1 and CDR2 from the germline V gene are LNHNV and YYDKDF (reference sequence). CDR3 DNA: TGTGCCACCAGCAAGGGGTACGAGCAGTACTTC. It translates to CATSKGYEQYF.

This rearrangement joins TRBV2 to TRBJ1-1; D call uncertain. CDR1 and CDR2 from the germline V gene are SNHLY and FYNNEI. Trimming stripped 7 bases from V and 1 base from J, with 16 bases between. This CDR3 is 15 amino acids long. The CDR3 protein is CASTLGEGWNTEAFF. The CDR3 DNA reads TGTGCCAGCACCCTGGGAGAAGGATGGAACACTGAAGCTTTCTTT.

The rearrangement links TRBV5-8 to TRBJ1-4; tentative D call: TRBD1 (5 bases). This CDR3 spans 15 amino acids. V lost 7 bases and J lost 6, with 19 bases in between. Germline CDR1 SGHTS, CDR2 YDEGEE. CDR3 amino acids: CASGRAAGRDEKLFF. CDR3 DNA sequence: TGTGCCAGCGGTAGGGCGGCAGGGAGGGATGAAAAACTGTTTTTT.

The chain links TRBV5-1 to TRBJ1-5; a possible D gene is TRBD1 (6 bases). V was clipped by 3 bases and J by 3 bases, with 13 bases between them. This CDR3 spans 15 amino acids. The germline V gene has CDR1 SGHRS and CDR2 YFSETQ. The CDR3 nucleotides are TGCGCCAGCAGCTCTGACGGACAGAACAATCAGCCCCAGCATTTT. This sequence encodes CASSSDGQNNQPQHF.

The V call is TRBV15, the J call TRBJ1-2; TRBD1 is a possible D gene (6 bases). The germline CDR1 and CDR2 sequences are LNHNV and YYDKDF (reference sequence). The germline V and J ends were trimmed by 9 bases and 2 bases, with 10 bases remaining between them. The CDR3 totals 12 residues. The CDR3 loop is CATGQRNYGYTF. Written as DNA, the CDR3 is TGTGCCACAGGACAGCGAAACTATGGCTACACCTTC.

This clone was seen a few times. This chain links TRBV28 with TRBJ2-3; D perhaps matches TRBD1 (6 bases). This CDR3 is 15 amino acids long. The V gene's germline CDR1 is MDHEN and CDR2 SYDVKM. The germline V and J ends were trimmed by 5 bases and 2 bases, with 14 bases remaining between them. The CDR3 loop reads CASSPRDTYTDTQYF. Here the CDR3 DNA reads TGTGCCAGCAGTCCCCGGGACACATACACAGATACGCAGTATTTT.

The chain carries TRBV6-6 and TRBJ2-7, with a weak D call TRBD1 (5 bases). CDR3 length equals 13 residues. V was trimmed by 7 bases and J by 3 bases, leaving 13 bases between them. Looked up from germline, CDR1 is MNHNY and CDR2 is SVGAGI (reference sequence). The CDR3 nucleotides read TGTGCCAGCACCGGACAAGCCGGCTACGAGCAGTACTTC. It translates to CASTGQAGYEQYF.

V and J are TRBV5-1 and TRBJ2-7, with 8 bases fitting TRBD1. CDR3 size: 14 residues. V lost 2 bases to trimming and J lost 6 bases; unmatched junction nucleotides: 7. Germline V gives CDR1 SGHRS, CDR2 YFSETQ. The CDR3 reads CASSLTGGTAEQYF. The CDR3 DNA sequence: TGCGCCAGCAGCTTAACAGGGGGAACCGCCGAGCAGTACTTC.

The rearrangement links TRBV2 to TRBJ2-7, with D maybe TRBD1 (5 bases). The V and J ends lost 5 bases and 2 bases respectively, with 10 bases between them. The CDR3 has 13 amino acids. Germline CDR1 is SNHLY and CDR2 is FYNNEI. The CDR3 is CASSKDTTYEQYF. The CDR3 region has the DNA TGTGCCAGCAGTAAGGACACTACCTACGAGCAGTACTTC.

This chain joins TRBV11-2 and TRBJ1-1; D remains unclear. Germline CDR1 SGHAT, CDR2 FQNNGV. The length of the CDR3 is 15 residues. V was cut by 4 bases and J by 2 bases, with 14 bases left in between. The CDR3 DNA reads TGTGCCAGCAGCTCCGGCGTCAGGCCCAACACTGAAGCTTTCTTT. Translation: CASSSGVRPNTEAFF.

The V call is TRBV9, the J call TRBJ2-1; D might be TRBD1 (5 bases). CDR1 SGDLS and CDR2 YYNGEE come from the germline V gene. The germline V and J ends were trimmed by 3 bases and 4 bases, with 8 bases remaining between them. This CDR3 is 13 amino acids long. The CDR3 protein is CASSAQGYNEQFF. For the CDR3, the DNA is TGTGCCAGCAGCGCCCAGGGATACAATGAGCAGTTCTTC.

The V call is TRBV28, the J call TRBJ1-2; D is uncertain. The CDR3 is made up of 11 amino acids. Trimming pared 6 bases from V and 8 bases from J, leaving 10 bases between. Germline CDR1 and CDR2: MDHEN and SYDVKM. CDR3 sequence reads: CASRPQRGYTF. In nucleotides, the CDR3 is TGTGCCAGCAGACCCCAGAGGGGCTACACCTTC.

This sequence joins TRBV28 and TRBJ2-7; maybe TRBD1 (8 bases). CDR1 and CDR2 from the germline V gene are MDHEN and SYDVKM. V was cut by 6 bases and J by 3 bases, with 18 bases left in between. CDR3 length: 15 amino acids. The CDR3 nucleotides are TGTGCCAGCAGGGGGGGGACAGGCGGAGGCTACGAGCAGTACTTC. It yields the protein CASRGGTGGGYEQYF.

This clone has more than one count but fewer than ten. This chain connects TRBV6-1 to TRBJ1-3, with unresolved D. V gave up 3 bases and J gave up 3 bases, with 6 bases separating them. The CDR3 is 13 residues long. Germline V CDR1 and CDR2: MNHNS, SASEGT. CDR3 sequence: CASSEVRGNTIYF. DNA of the CDR3: TGTGCCAGCAGTGAGGTGCGTGGAAACACCATATATTTT.

V gene TRBV5-1 combines with J gene TRBJ2-2, with D possibly being TRBD2 (5 bases). From germline, CDR1 is SGHRS and CDR2 YFSETQ. CDR3 length: 15 residues. V was clipped by 4 bases and J by 6 bases, with 16 bases between them. CDR3 protein: CASSPRAGGPGELFF. The CDR3 DNA reads TGCGCCAGCAGCCCCCGGGCAGGAGGCCCCGGGGAGCTGTTTTTT.

The gene calls are TRBV6-5 and TRBJ1-5; tentatively, D is TRBD1 (5 bases). The CDR3 loop spans 12 amino acids. The germline gives CDR1 MNHEY, CDR2 SVGAGI. Trimming took 6 bases from V and 5 from J, leaving 8 bases between them. The DNA of the CDR3 is TGTGCCAGCAGGCGGGGGGATCAGCCCCAGCATTTT. Encoded protein: CASRRGDQPQHF.

V is TRBV7-2 and J is TRBJ2-1; TRBD2 matches 7 bases. The CDR3 is 18 amino acids. Losses at the gene ends were 1 base for V and 0 bases for J; bases not matched to a gene: 9. Germline CDR1 is SGHTA and CDR2 is FQGNSA. CDR3 sequence reads: CASSLVGRYDSSYNEQFF. The CDR3 bases are TGTGCCAGCAGCTTAGTCGGGAGGTATGATTCCTCCTACAATGAGCAGTTCTTC.

This clone came up once. The rearrangement links TRBV6-1 to TRBJ2-5; D possibly corresponds to TRBD2 (5 bases). The germline gives CDR1 MNHNS, CDR2 SASEGT. Trimming pared 8 bases from V and 5 bases from J, leaving 21 bases between. The CDR3 is 15 amino acids. CDR3 protein: CASLYGPDPGETQYF. In DNA form, the CDR3 reads TGTGCCAGCCTCTACGGGCCAGATCCGGGGGAGACCCAGTACTTC.

This clone showed up just once. CDR3 residues: CASSYSQGDTQYF. DNA for the CDR3: TGTGCCAGCAGTTACTCTCAGGGAGATACGCAGTATTTT. V gene TRBV6-6 combines with J gene TRBJ2-3; possibly TRBD1 for D (5 bases). There are 13 residues in the CDR3. CDR1 and CDR2 (germline): MNHNY, SVGAGI (reference sequence). The V and J ends lost 0 bases and 5 bases respectively, with 6 bases between them.